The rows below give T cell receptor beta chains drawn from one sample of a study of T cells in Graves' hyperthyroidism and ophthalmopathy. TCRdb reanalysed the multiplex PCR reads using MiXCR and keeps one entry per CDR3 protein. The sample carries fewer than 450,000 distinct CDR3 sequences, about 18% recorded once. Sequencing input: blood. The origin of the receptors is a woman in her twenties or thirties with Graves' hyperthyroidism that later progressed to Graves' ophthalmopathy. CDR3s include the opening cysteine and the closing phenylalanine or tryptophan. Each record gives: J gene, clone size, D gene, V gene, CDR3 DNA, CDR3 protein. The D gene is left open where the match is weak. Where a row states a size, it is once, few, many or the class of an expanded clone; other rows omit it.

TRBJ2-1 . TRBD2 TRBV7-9 TGTGCCAGCAGCTTAGTTCATTTGAGGGAGGGCTCCTACAATGAGCAGTTCTTC CASSLVHLREGSYNEQFF
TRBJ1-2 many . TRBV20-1 TGCAGTGCTAGAGATAGAGGAAAGGGTTACTATGGCTACACCTTC CSARDRGKGYYGYTF
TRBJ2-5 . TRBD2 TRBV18 TGTGCCAGCTCACCACCGGTTGGAGCCGGGACTAGCGGGAGCTTTGAGACCCAGTACTTC CASSPPVGAGTSGSFETQYF
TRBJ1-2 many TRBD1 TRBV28 TGTGCCAGCAGCGCCGGTTTAATGACAGGGGAAGGCTACACCTTC CASSAGLMTGEGYTF
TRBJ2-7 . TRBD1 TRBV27 TGTGCCAGCAGCGCCGGGACAGGGAGTAACGAGCAGTACTTC CASSAGTGSNEQYF
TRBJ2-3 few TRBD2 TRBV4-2 TGTGCCAGCAGCCCCACTAGCGGGGGGGCAGATACGCAGTATTTT CASSPTSGGADTQYF
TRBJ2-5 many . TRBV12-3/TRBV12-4 TGTGCCAGCAGTTATGAAGAGACCCAGTACTTC CASSYEETQYF
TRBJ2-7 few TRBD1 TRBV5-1 TGCGCCAGCAGCTTGATAACAGGGGACGGAGCCTACGAGCAGTACTTC CASSLITGDGAYEQYF
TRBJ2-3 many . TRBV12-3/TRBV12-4 TGTGCCAGCAGCCCGACAGGTCTCTCCACAGATACGCAGTATTTT CASSPTGLSTDTQYF
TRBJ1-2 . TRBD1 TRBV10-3 TGTGCCATCAGTGCGACAGGGACCGTCTATGGCTACACCTTC CAISATGTVYGYTF
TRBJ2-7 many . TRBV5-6 TGTGCCAGCAGCCAGGGAGGACCTCTGACCTACGAGCAGTACTTC CASSQGGPLTYEQYF
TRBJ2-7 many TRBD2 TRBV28 TGTGCCAGCAGTCCTTCTAGCGGGGGGGCTTCCTACGAGCAGTACTTC CASSPSSGGASYEQYF
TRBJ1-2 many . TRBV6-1 TGTGCCAGCAGTGAAAAGGGGCCGGGAGGCTACACCTTC CASSEKGPGGYTF
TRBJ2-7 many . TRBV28 TGTGCCAGCAGTTTATCTCCCGTTACCCTAACAAACCACCGCGAGCAGTACTTC CASSLSPVTLTNHREQYF
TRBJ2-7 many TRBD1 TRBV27 TGTGCCAGCAGTCCGACCACAGGGGGCTCCGAGCAGTACTTC CASSPTTGGSEQYF
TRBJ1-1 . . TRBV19 TGTGCCAGTAGTCCGAGTGGACGGGTGAACACTGAAGCTTTCTTT CASSPSGRVNTEAFF
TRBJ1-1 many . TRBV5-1 TGCGCCAGCAGCCTATTACCGGGGGGGAACACTGAAGCTTTCTTT CASSLLPGGNTEAFF
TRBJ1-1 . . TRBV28 TGTGCCAGCGTCCCGCCGGGAGGATTCCCTGAAGCTTTCTTT CASVPPGGFPEAFF
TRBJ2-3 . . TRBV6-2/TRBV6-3 TGTGCCAGCAGTTACAAACATGCAGATACGCAGTATTTT CASSYKHADTQYF
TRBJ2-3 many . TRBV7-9 TGTGCCAGCAGCTTCTCAACCGTATGGGGAGATACGCAGTATTTT CASSFSTVWGDTQYF
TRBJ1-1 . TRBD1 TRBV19 TGTGCCAGTAGTAACTCACAGGGGGCTTGTTGCACTGAAGCTTTCTTT CASSNSQGACCTEAFF
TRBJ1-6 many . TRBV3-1 TGTGCCAGCAGCCGGACAGCGAATTCACCCCTCCACTTT CASSRTANSPLHF
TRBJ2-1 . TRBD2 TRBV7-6 TGTGCCAGCAACCGCGGGGGGGGACTAGCGAGGAATGAGCAGTTCTTC CASNRGGGLARNEQFF
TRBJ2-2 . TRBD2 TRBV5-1 TGCGCCAGCAGCCCTGCGGTGGCGGGGGACACCGGGGAGCTGTTTTTT CASSPAVAGDTGELFF
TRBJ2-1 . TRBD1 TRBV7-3 TGTGCCAGCAACAGGGGCAATGAGCAGTTCTTC CASNRGNEQFF
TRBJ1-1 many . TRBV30 TGTGCCTGGAACCGACAGCTGAACACTGAAGCTTTCTTT CAWNRQLNTEAFF
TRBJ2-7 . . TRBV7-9 TGTGCCAGCAGTGGACTGGTGAGCTCCTACGAGCAGTACTTC CASSGLVSSYEQYF
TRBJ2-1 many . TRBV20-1 TGCAGTGCTGTACAGCTTAGCCGCTACAATGAGCAGTTCTTC CSAVQLSRYNEQFF
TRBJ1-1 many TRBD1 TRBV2 TGTGCCAGCAGTGACGGACAGGCCGAGGGAGCTTTCTTT CASSDGQAEGAFF
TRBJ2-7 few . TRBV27 TGTGCCAGCAGTCTATACATATCTCGGGCAGAGAGATCCTACGAGCAGTACTTC CASSLYISRAERSYEQYF
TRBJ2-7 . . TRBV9 TGTGCCAGCAGCGCGAATATCTATAACGAGCAGTACTTC CASSANIYNEQYF
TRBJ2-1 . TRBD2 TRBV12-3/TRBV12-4 TGTGCCAGCACCATGGGACTAGCGGGAGGGGAAAATGAGCAGTTCTTC CASTMGLAGGENEQFF
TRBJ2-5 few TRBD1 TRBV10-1 TGCGCCAGCAGTGAGCCAGGGGGAGAGACCCAGTACTTC CASSEPGGETQYF
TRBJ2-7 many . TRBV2 TGTGCCAGCAGTGAAAACCCTCTGTTCTACGAGCAGTACTTC CASSENPLFYEQYF
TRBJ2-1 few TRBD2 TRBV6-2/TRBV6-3 TGTGCCAGCAGTTTCAGGGACTATATTTACAATGAGCAGTTCTTC CASSFRDYIYNEQFF
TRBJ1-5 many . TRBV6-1 TGTGCCAGCAGTGCCGCCGGCCGGCACAATCAGCCCCAGCATTTT CASSAAGRHNQPQHF
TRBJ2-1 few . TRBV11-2 TGTGCCAGCAGCTCCATCCGATTGAGGCAGTTCTTC CASSSIRLRQFF
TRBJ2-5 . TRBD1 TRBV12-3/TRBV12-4 TGTGCCAGCAGTGAGGGTCCGGGACAGGGGACGGCGGAGACCCAGTACTTC CASSEGPGQGTAETQYF
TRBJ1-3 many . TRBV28 TGTGCCAGCAGTAAGCCAATGGGGGGAGGACTTGGAAACACCATATATTTT CASSKPMGGGLGNTIYF